What follows describes a single TCR beta chain. The antigen remains undetermined. The sample comes from a study of T cell clonotyping in hematopoietic cell transplantation. Assay: immunoSEQ multiplex PCR; the TCRdb copy retains only in-frame clones and omits some. The repertoire holds some 9,700 clones, with about 97% as singletons. Overall study results and limits: Broader posttransplant TCR repertoire diversity was predicted by graft donor and pretransplant recipient Inverse Simpson Index values. CD4 and CD8 repertoire contributions could not be separated without sorting. Recipient TCR diversity dropped after transplant; expanded clonotypes rose from day 30 to 180.

The ends were cut back, 7 bases at V and 3 bases at J, with 12 bases in the middle. CDR3 length: 14 amino acids. Germline loops: CDR1 LNHDA, CDR2 SQIVND (reference sequence). Material: peripheral blood mononuclear cells, obtained 100 days after allogeneic stem cell transplant. The rearrangement joins TRBV19 to TRBJ2-2, with D perhaps TRBD1 (6 bases). This clonotype was sampled from a male patient between 55 and 70 years old who had an allogeneic stem cell transplant from a related donor, so the T cells may come from the graft donor. Some clones in this sample may be carry-over from other donors' samples. Here the CDR3 DNA reads TGTGCCAGTAAAGCAGGGGCTTACACCGGGGAGCTGTTTTTT. Translation gives CASKAGAYTGELFF.